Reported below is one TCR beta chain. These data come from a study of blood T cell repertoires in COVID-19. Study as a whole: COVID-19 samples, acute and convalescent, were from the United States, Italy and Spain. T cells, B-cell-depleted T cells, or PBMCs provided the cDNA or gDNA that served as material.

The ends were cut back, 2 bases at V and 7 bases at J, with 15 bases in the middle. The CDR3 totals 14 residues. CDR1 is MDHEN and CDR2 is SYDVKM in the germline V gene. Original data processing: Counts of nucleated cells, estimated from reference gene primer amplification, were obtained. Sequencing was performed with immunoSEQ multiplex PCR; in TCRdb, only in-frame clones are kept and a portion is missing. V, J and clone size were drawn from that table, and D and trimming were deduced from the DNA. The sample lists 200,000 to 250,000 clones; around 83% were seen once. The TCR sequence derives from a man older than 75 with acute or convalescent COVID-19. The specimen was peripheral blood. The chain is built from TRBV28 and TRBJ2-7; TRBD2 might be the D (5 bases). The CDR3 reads CASSLPLGRREQYF. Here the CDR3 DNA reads TGTGCCAGCAGTTTACCCTTAGGGAGACGGGAGCAGTACTTC.